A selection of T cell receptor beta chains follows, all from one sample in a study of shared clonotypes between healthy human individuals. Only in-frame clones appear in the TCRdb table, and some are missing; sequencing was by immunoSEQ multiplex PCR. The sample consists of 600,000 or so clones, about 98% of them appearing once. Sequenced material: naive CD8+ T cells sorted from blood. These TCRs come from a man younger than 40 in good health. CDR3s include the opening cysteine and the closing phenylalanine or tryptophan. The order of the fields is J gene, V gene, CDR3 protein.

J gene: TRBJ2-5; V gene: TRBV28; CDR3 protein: CASSFPESGIQETQYF
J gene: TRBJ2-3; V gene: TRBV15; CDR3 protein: CATSREGPGPLDTQYF
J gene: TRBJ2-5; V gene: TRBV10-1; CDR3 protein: CASSDSLPQETQYF
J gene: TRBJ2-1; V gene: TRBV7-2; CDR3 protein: CASSNTGTLYNEQFF
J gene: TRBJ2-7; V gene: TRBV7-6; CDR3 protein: CASSLGTGSYEQYF
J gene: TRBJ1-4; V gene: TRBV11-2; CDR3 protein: CASSLEEGLFF
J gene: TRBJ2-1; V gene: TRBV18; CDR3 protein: CASSPPLVVDEQFF
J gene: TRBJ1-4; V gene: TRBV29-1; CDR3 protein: CSVGRLNEKLFF
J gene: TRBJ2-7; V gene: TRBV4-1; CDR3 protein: CASSQDLVEEQYF
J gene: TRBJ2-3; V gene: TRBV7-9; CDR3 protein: CASSFLGAPGQTTDTQYF
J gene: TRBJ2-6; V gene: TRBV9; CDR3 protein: CASSVGGTAPGANVLTF
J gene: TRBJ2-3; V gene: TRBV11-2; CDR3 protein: CASSLGTGAMRTDTQYF
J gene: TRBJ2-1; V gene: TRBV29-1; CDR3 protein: CSVGGGAYNEQFF
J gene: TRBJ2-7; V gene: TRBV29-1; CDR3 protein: CSVEELTSGSIGEQYF
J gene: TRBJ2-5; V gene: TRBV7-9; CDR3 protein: CASPGNQETQYF
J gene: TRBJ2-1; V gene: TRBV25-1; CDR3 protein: CASSVPGEQFF
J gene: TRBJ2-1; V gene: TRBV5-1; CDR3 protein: CASSVGRRSHEQFF
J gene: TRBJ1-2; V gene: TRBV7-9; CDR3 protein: CASILDRSDGYTF
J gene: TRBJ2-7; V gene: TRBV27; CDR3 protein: CASSFPGQGPYEQYF
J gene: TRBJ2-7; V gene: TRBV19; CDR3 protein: CASILGSSYEQYF
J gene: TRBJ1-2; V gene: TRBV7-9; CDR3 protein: CASSLDAQLGASYGYTF
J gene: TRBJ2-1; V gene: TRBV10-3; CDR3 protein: CAISKDRGLSYNEQFF
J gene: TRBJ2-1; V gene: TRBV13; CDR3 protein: CASSSHESSEYIEQFF
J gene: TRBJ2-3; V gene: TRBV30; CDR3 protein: CAWSFLAWDENTQYF
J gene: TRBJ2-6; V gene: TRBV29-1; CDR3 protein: CSVTGLAGSSGANVLTF
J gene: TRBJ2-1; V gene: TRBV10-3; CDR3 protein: CAITKTGTNNNEQFF
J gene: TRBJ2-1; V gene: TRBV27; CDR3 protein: CASSADSFNEQFF
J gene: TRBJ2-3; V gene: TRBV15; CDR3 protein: CATSRDWTSGSTDTQYF
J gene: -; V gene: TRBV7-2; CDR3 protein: CASSRRGSLSYEQYF
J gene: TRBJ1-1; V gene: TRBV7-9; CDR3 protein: CASSLKLTNTEAFF
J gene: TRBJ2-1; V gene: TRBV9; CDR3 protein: CASGDDLYNEQFF
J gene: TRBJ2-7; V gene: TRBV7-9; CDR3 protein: CASSEVGGSSYEQYF
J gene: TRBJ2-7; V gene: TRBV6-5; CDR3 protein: CASSYFGGRSYEQYF
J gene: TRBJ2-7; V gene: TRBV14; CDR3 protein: CASSQGGQGIVGEQYF
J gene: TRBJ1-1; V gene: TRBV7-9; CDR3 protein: CASSLPTGANTEAFF
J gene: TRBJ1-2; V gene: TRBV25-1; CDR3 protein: CASSGGYGYTF
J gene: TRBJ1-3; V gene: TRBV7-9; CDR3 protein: CASSLNLRTGNTIYF
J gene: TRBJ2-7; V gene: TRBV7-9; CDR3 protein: CASSLFLAGDLEQYF